This entry concerns a single T cell receptor (beta chain). Antigen specificity is unknown. The sample belongs to a study of T cells in Graves' hyperthyroidism and ophthalmopathy. Study observations and caveats: A model built on 13 V-J features separated ophthalmopathy from stable hyperthyroidism. Most clonotypes expanded in thyroid above 0.001 were likewise present in blood. Median prediction lead before ophthalmopathy onset was around 6.9 months with the model.

The CDR3 runs 14 residues. CDR1 is MNHEY and CDR2 is SVGEGT in the germline V gene. V was pared by 10 bases and J by 5 bases, with 18 bases between. RNA transcripts yielded amplified TCR beta CDR3 regions. The HTBI primer set drove a first-round RT-PCR of the TCR CDR3. TCRdb re-called the multiplex PCR reads with MiXCR, one entry per CDR3 protein. The sample has around 380,000 distinct CDR3 sequences; roughly 14% are singletons. Blood was sampled at initial diagnosis of hyperthyroidism, prior to onset of any ophthalmopathy symptoms. The chain combines TRBV6-2 or TRBV6-3 with TRBJ1-3; a weak D match, TRBD1 (5 bases). The sample comprised blood. The sequence was collected from a man aged 30 to 45 with Graves' hyperthyroidism that later progressed to Graves' ophthalmopathy. In DNA, the CDR3 is TGTGCCACCGAGTGGGGAAGGGGTAGAAACACCATATATTTT. Its translation: CATEWGRGRNTIYF.